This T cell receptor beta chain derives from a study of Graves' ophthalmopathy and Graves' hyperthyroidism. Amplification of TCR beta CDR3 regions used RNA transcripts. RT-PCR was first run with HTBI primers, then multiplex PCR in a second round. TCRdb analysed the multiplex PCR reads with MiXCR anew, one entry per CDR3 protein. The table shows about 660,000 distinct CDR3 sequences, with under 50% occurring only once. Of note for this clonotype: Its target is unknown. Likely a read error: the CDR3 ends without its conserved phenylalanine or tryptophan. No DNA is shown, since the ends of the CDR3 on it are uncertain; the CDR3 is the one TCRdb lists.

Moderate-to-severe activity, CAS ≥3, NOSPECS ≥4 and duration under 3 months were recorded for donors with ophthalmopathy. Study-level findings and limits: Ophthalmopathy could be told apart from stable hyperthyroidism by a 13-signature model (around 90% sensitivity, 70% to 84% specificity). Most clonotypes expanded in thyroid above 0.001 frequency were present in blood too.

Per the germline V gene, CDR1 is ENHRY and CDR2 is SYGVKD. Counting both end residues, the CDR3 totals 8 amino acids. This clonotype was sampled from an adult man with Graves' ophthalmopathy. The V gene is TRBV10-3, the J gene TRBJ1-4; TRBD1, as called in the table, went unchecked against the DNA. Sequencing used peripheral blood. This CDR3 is CAVTPGQG.